This T cell receptor (beta chain) was sequenced during a study of OX40 agonist ivuxolimab in advanced cancers. Method: immunoSEQ multiplex PCR; TCRdb's copy keeps in-frame clones and lacks some. The repertoire holds around 60,000 clones, with about 86% as singletons. The CDR3 spans 12 residues. The germline gives CDR1 MGHRA, CDR2 YSYEKL. V was clipped by 2 bases and J by 6 bases, with 4 bases between them. Any history of autoimmune disease or systemic immunosuppression disqualified patients. The rearrangement links TRBV4-1 to TRBJ1-4, with D unresolved. This clonotype originated in an adult with an advanced solid tumor such as melanoma, head and neck, liver or kidney cancer. The sample consisted of CD4+ or CD8+ T cells sorted from blood, taken in a trial of the OX40 agonist ivuxolimab. CDR3 in DNA: TGCGCCAGCAGCCAACCTTATGAAAAACTGTTTTTT. It encodes CASSQPYEKLFF.